This T cell receptor (beta chain) derives from a study of cytomegalovirus exposure and HLA in healthy donors. About the research overall: Samples from HLA-typed donors yielded about 80 million unique TCRs in an early data release. Notes on the study in general: In an earlier analysis, productive rearrangement rates for most beta V segments clustered near 87% or 30%.

With respect to this clone: Its antigen is not identified.

The CDR3 has 13 residues. Germline-derived CDR1 and CDR2 are SGHNT and YYREEE (reference sequence). There were likely unrecorded immune exposures, though donors were nominally healthy when sampled. The PCR made use of 60 Vbeta and 13 Jbeta primers. Here immunoSEQ multiplex PCR was the method, and the copy in TCRdb shows in-frame clones only, minus some. The sample has about 200,000 clones. This chain uses TRBV5-4 with TRBJ2-2, with D possibly being TRBD2 (5 bases). This receptor was identified in a man between 25 and 39 years old in good health and CMV-seronegative. Sequenced: PBMCs. As DNA, the CDR3 is TGTAGCTTCGCGGGCTTGGGCACCGGGGAGCTGTTTTTT. It yields the protein CSFAGLGTGELFF.